Listed below are T cell receptor beta chains from one sample, sequenced in a study of cytomegalovirus exposure and HLA in healthy donors. TCRdb's table, derived via immunoSEQ multiplex PCR, lists solely in-frame clones and lacks some. The sample lists around 100,000 clones; under 85% were seen once. The sample was PBMCs. The receptors stem from a man aged 25 to 40 in good health and CMV-seropositive. Both conserved end residues are part of each CDR3. The D gene is left open where the match is weak. For some rows the clone size is stated as once, few or many, or as a class when expanded; others skip it.

CDR3: CASSHWTSGAYNEQFF
DNA: TGCGCCAGCAGCCATTGGACTAGCGGGGCCTACAATGAGCAGTTCTTC
size: -
D: TRBD2
V: TRBV4-3
J: TRBJ2-1

CDR3: CATEQGGAGALSETQYF
DNA: TGTGCCACCGAGCAAGGGGGGGCGGGGGCCCTCTCGGAGACCCAGTACTTC
size: -
D: -
V: TRBV28
J: TRBJ2-5

CDR3: CASSLSQGANTEAFF
DNA: TGTGCCAGCAGTTTATCACAGGGGGCGAACACTGAAGCTTTCTTT
size: few
D: TRBD1
V: TRBV27
J: TRBJ1-1

CDR3: CASSEVGTSKLFF
DNA: TGTGCCAGCAGTGAAGTGGGGACTAGCAAACTGTTTTTT
size: once
D: TRBD2
V: TRBV2
J: TRBJ2-2

CDR3: CASRPRAGEKLFF
DNA: TGTGCCAGCAGGCCGAGGGCAGGTGAAAAACTGTTTTTT
size: -
D: -
V: TRBV5-6
J: TRBJ1-4

CDR3: CASSPRQGAGETQYF
DNA: TGTGCCAGCAGCCCAAGACAGGGGGCTGGTGAGACCCAGTACTTC
size: -
D: TRBD1
V: TRBV7-6
J: TRBJ2-5

CDR3: CASSETGTGGTDTQYF
DNA: TGCGCCAGCAGCGAAACCGGGACAGGGGGAACAGATACGCAGTATTTT
size: -
D: TRBD1
V: TRBV5-1
J: TRBJ2-3

CDR3: CAWGDWTDDQPQHF
DNA: TGTGCCTGGGGGGATTGGACAGATGATCAGCCCCAGCATTTT
size: -
D: -
V: TRBV30
J: TRBJ1-5

CDR3: CASNWPGTGYNTQYF
DNA: TGTGCCAGCAATTGGCCCGGGACAGGATACAATACGCAGTATTTT
size: -
D: TRBD1
V: TRBV28
J: TRBJ2-3

CDR3: CASSLVVAGGKYF
DNA: TGTGCCAGCAGCTTAGTAGTTGCGGGGGGCAAGTACTTC
size: -
D: TRBD2
V: TRBV11-2
J: TRBJ2-7

CDR3: CASSFESTGTGIYEQYF
DNA: TGTGCCAGCAGTTTCGAATCTACCGGGACAGGGATCTACGAGCAGTACTTC
size: -
D: TRBD1
V: TRBV27
J: TRBJ2-7

CDR3: CASSSGRGTEAFF
DNA: TGTGCCAGCAGCTCGGGGAGGGGCACTGAAGCTTTCTTT
size: few
D: -
V: TRBV7-3
J: TRBJ1-1

CDR3: CASSPSQDRLTLGYTF
DNA: TGCGCCAGCAGCCCTAGTCAGGACAGGCTTACCCTGGGCTACACCTTC
size: -
D: TRBD1
V: TRBV4-3
J: TRBJ1-2

CDR3: CASSFLIQASGYTF
DNA: TGTGCCAGCAGTTTTCTTATACAGGCTTCTGGCTACACCTTC
size: -
D: -
V: TRBV28
J: TRBJ1-2

CDR3: CASQGAQDNSPLHF
DNA: TGTGCCAGCCAGGGGGCACAGGATAATTCACCCCTCCACTTT
size: -
D: TRBD1
V: TRBV19
J: TRBJ1-6

CDR3: CASSLGRESSDTQYF
DNA: TGCGCCAGCAGCTTGGGGCGGGAATCATCAGATACGCAGTATTTT
size: -
D: -
V: TRBV5-1
J: TRBJ2-3

CDR3: CASSPGQGDLYEQYF
DNA: TGTGCCAGCAGTCCCGGACAGGGGGACCTCTACGAGCAGTACTTC
size: -
D: TRBD1
V: TRBV28
J: TRBJ2-7

CDR3: CASSQQGLAGGTDTQYF
DNA: TGCGCCAGCAGTCAACAGGGACTAGCGGGAGGCACAGATACGCAGTATTTT
size: -
D: TRBD2
V: TRBV23-1
J: TRBJ2-3

CDR3: CASSSGTGGNQPQHF
DNA: TGTGCCAGCAGCTCAGGGACAGGGGGCAATCAGCCCCAGCATTTT
size: -
D: TRBD1
V: TRBV13
J: TRBJ1-5

CDR3: CASSYTLAGEYNEQFF
DNA: TGTGCCAGCAGTTATACACTAGCGGGGGAGTACAATGAGCAGTTCTTC
size: -
D: TRBD2
V: TRBV6-6
J: TRBJ2-1